This T cell receptor (beta chain) was sequenced in a study of cytomegalovirus exposure and HLA in healthy donors. Findings of the study overall: Common viral pathogens seemed, in a later analysis, to connect with several of the most significant clusters. Many donors carried some public TCRs, although rarity characterized most TCR sequences. Cytomegalovirus-associated status was assigned to about 150 TCR beta chains. CMV serostatus was the only immune exposure information that was available.

Regarding this clone: Its matching antigen is unknown.

V was clipped by 4 bases and J by 1 base; unmatched bases: 6. Germline lookup yields CDR1 MNHEY and CDR2 SMNVEV (reference sequence). This CDR3 region has 15 residues. 60 Vbeta and 13 Jbeta primers were used in PCR. TCRdb's copy holds only in-frame clones and misses some; the assay was immunoSEQ multiplex PCR. The sample records 200,000 or so clones, around 87% being singletons. The material sequenced was PBMCs. The TCR was taken from a man aged 30 to 45 in good health and CMV-seronegative. The chain employs TRBV27 and TRBJ2-7, with TRBD1 matching 8 bases. The CDR3 protein is CASSWGGTGSYEQYF. The CDR3 region has the DNA TGTGCCAGCAGTTGGGGTGGGACAGGTTCCTACGAGCAGTACTTC.